These 24 T cell receptor beta chains were sequenced from one sample in a study of blood T cell repertoires in COVID-19. Here immunoSEQ multiplex PCR was the method, and the copy in TCRdb shows in-frame clones only, minus some. The table lists about 150,000 clones, 88% of them singletons. The sequenced material came from PBMCs or T cells enriched from blood (not recorded which). These receptors were taken from a woman in her forties or fifties who had recovered from COVID-19.

V usage is TRBV7-2 and J usage is TRBJ2-1; 11 bases fit TRBD2. Germline V gives CDR1 SGHTA, CDR2 FQGNSA. V lost 0 bases to trimming and J lost 4 bases; unmatched junction nucleotides: 5. The CDR3 is made up of 17 amino acids. DNA of the CDR3: TGTGCCAGCAGCTTAGCTAGCGGGGGGGCTAGTTACAATGAGCAGTTCTTC. As protein: CASSLASGGASYNEQFF.

The chain recombines TRBV5-4 with TRBJ2-5; 7 bases agree with TRBD2. Trimming at V came to 5 bases and at J to 5 bases, leaving 9 bases not matched to a gene. Germline CDR1 SGHNT, CDR2 YYREEE (reference sequence). The CDR3 covers 14 residues. CDR3 in amino acids: CASSFGRGGETQYF. In nucleotides, the CDR3 is TGTGCCAGCAGTTTTGGGAGGGGTGGGGAGACCCAGTACTTC.

V usage is TRBV28 and J usage is TRBJ2-7, with 11 bases that match TRBD1. With V trimmed by 6 bases and J by 4 bases, 8 bases remained unmatched. The CDR3 runs 15 residues. Germline values: CDR1 MDHEN, CDR2 SYDVKM. CDR3 sequence (DNA): TGTGCCAGCAGACCGACCGGGACAGGGGGATACGAGCAGTACTTC. As protein: CASRPTGTGGYEQYF.

The chain couples TRBV7-8 to TRBJ2-4; 8 bases map to TRBD1. This CDR3 has 18 amino acids. The junction had 11 bases not matched to a gene; V was cut back by 3 bases and J by 1 base. Germline CDR1 and CDR2: SGHVS and FQNEAQ. CDR3 sequence: CASSFPPGQVMAKNIQYF. In DNA, the CDR3 is TGTGCCAGCAGCTTTCCCCCGGGACAGGTGATGGCCAAAAACATTCAGTACTTC.

The chain employs TRBV15 and TRBJ2-7; 8 bases map to TRBD1. Germline CDR1 is LNHNV and CDR2 is YYDKDF (reference sequence). Trimming cost V 0 bases and J 5 bases; bases outside gene matches: 9. The CDR3 is 16 residues long. CDR3 region: CATSREPQGARNEQYF. The CDR3 DNA reads as TGTGCCACCAGCAGAGAGCCTCAGGGGGCAAGGAACGAGCAGTACTTC.

This sequence joins TRBV4-3 and TRBJ1-5; 7 positions agree with TRBD1. V lost 1 base and J lost 3; bases outside the gene matches: 9. The CDR3 extends over 17 amino acids. Germline values: CDR1 LGHNA, CDR2 YSLEER. The CDR3 bases are TGCGCCAGCAGCCAAGGGGTGACAGGGCACGACAATCAGCCCCAGCATTTT. Protein sequence: CASSQGVTGHDNQPQHF.

This clone has a single count. The chain combines TRBV6-2 or TRBV6-3 with TRBJ2-5, with 11 positions matching TRBD2. Trimming at V came to 0 bases and at J to 5 bases, leaving 11 bases not matched to a gene. The CDR3 sequence is 18 residues long. Germline CDR1 MNHEY, CDR2 SVGEGT. The CDR3 bases are TGTGCCAGCAGTTACTCGAAAGGTAGCGGGGGGGCCCGGGAGACCCAGTACTTC. Protein sequence: CASSYSKGSGGARETQYF.

The V gene is TRBV6-2 or TRBV6-3, the J gene TRBJ2-5, with TRBD2 matching 8 bases. The length of the CDR3 is 17 residues. V gave up 2 bases and J gave up 5 bases; unmatched junction bases: 13. Germline V gives CDR1 MNHEY, CDR2 SVGEGT. CDR3 DNA sequence: TGTGCCAGCAGTTACCCCATGGTGGCGGGGGGCCGGGAGACCCAGTACTTC. Its protein is CASSYPMVAGGRETQYF.

The chain employs TRBV5-1 and TRBJ2-7; tentatively, D is TRBD2 (6 bases). Germline CDR1 reads SGHRS; CDR2 reads YFSETQ. The CDR3 runs to 17 residues. Trimming removed 6 bases from V and 1 base from J, with 23 bases in between. The CDR3 sequence is CASTVGVEVGGSYEQYF. The DNA for the CDR3 is TGCGCCAGCACGGTTGGGGTTGAAGTCGGGGGATCCTACGAGCAGTACTTC.

The rearrangement links TRBV5-1 to TRBJ2-3; perhaps TRBD2 as D (5 bases). Trimming pared 0 bases from V and 0 bases from J, leaving 11 bases between. Germline-derived CDR1 and CDR2 are SGHRS and YFSETQ. CDR3 length: 16 amino acids. The CDR3 DNA reads as TGCGCCAGCAGCTTGGGATCCAGCGGAAGCACAGATACGCAGTATTTT. Protein product: CASSLGSSGSTDTQYF.

This chain uses TRBV19 with TRBJ2-1; 10 nucleotides line up with TRBD2. Trimming took 3 bases from V and 7 from J; bases not matched to a gene: 9. CDR3 length: 16 amino acids. Germline V gives CDR1 LNHDA, CDR2 SQIVND (reference sequence). The CDR3 region is CASSILLLAGANEQFF. The DNA of the CDR3 is TGTGCCAGTAGTATTTTACTCCTAGCGGGGGCGAATGAGCAGTTCTTC.

In DNA, the CDR3 is TGCGCCAGCAGCTCCGGACTAGCGGGGGGCCCGAACACCGGGGAGCTGTTTTTT. As protein: CASSSGLAGGPNTGELFF. The rearrangement uses TRBV5-1 and TRBJ2-2; 14 bases match TRBD2. CDR1 is SGHRS and CDR2 is YFSETQ in the germline V gene. J gave up 0 bases and V 3 bases, and 4 bases lay outside the gene matches. The CDR3 is 18 amino acids.

This chain connects TRBV19 to TRBJ1-3; 8 bases map to TRBD1. This CDR3 contains 16 residues. Germline-derived CDR1 and CDR2 are LNHDA and SQIVND (reference sequence). The V segment lost 6 bases and the J segment 3 bases; nucleotides outside the gene matches: 10. The DNA of the CDR3 is TGTGCCAGTAGATACACCTCCGGACAGGGTGGAAACACCATATATTTT. It is translated as CASRYTSGQGGNTIYF.

The rearrangement uses TRBV5-1 and TRBJ2-3; possibly TRBD2 for D (5 bases). Germline CDR1 is SGHRS and CDR2 is YFSETQ. This CDR3 region has 17 residues. The ends were cut back, 0 bases at V and 3 bases at J, with 17 bases in the middle. The CDR3 loop is CASSLGSAGYPTDTQYF. The CDR3 DNA is TGCGCCAGCAGCTTGGGTAGCGCGGGTTATCCTACAGATACGCAGTATTTT.

This clone occurred a few times. The chain links TRBV5-1 to TRBJ1-2; 7 nucleotides match TRBD1. This CDR3 contains 13 residues. Losses at the gene ends were 5 bases for V and 6 bases for J; bases not matched to a gene: 7. The germline V gene encodes CDR1 SGHRS and CDR2 YFSETQ. CDR3 sequence (DNA): TGCGCCAGCAGTCGACAGGGAAGGGATGGCTACACCTTC. Protein: CASSRQGRDGYTF.

This clone was observed a single time. The chain couples TRBV19 to TRBJ1-1; a weak D match, TRBD1 (6 bases). Trimming took 3 bases from V and 3 from J, leaving 14 bases between them. CDR3 size: 15 residues. Per the germline V gene, CDR1 is LNHDA and CDR2 is SQIVND (reference sequence). CDR3 coding DNA: TGTGCCAGTAGTATCGGGGGGGCGCTGGACACTGAAGCTTTCTTT. Translation gives CASSIGGALDTEAFF.

The chain combines TRBV4-2 with TRBJ2-3; D remains ambiguous. Germline V gene sequence: CDR1 LGHNA, CDR2 YNFKEQ. The CDR3 loop spans 17 amino acids. V was pared by 4 bases and J by 2 bases, with 19 bases between. In DNA, the CDR3 is TGTGCCAGCAGCCTCCGACTCGCAGTGGAATCCACAGATACGCAGTATTTT. Protein: CASSLRLAVESTDTQYF.

V usage is TRBV2 and J usage is TRBJ1-6; 9 nucleotides agree with TRBD1. Trimming cost V 6 bases and J 11 bases; bases outside gene matches: 11. Germline lookup yields CDR1 SNHLY and CDR2 FYNNEI. The CDR3 has 15 residues. The CDR3 coding sequence is TGTGCCAGCAGCCGGGACAGGGCCGACGGGACACCCCTCCACTTT. Protein product: CASSRDRADGTPLHF.

V usage is TRBV11-2 and J usage is TRBJ1-1, with no clear D. This CDR3 is built from 14 residues. Per germline, CDR1 SGHAT and CDR2 FQNNGV. V lost 7 bases and J lost 1, with 13 bases in between. The CDR3, as DNA: TGTGCCAGCACTCTACGAACGGGGAACACTGAAGCTTTCTTT. The encoded protein is CASTLRTGNTEAFF.

This clone was counted a few times. The J gene is TRBJ1-2, the V gene TRBV3-1 (or the pseudogene TRBV3-2); D may be TRBD1 (6 bases). Germline V gene sequence: CDR1 LGHDT, CDR2 YNNKEL (reference sequence). The CDR3 covers 17 residues. Trimming shortened V by 4 bases and J by 3 bases, and 21 bases separated the two germline ends. The CDR3 loop reads CASSPRSWGHRDYGYTF. The CDR3 DNA follows: TGTGCCAGCAGCCCCCGGTCGTGGGGACACCGAGACTATGGCTACACCTTC.

The chain couples TRBV7-9 to TRBJ1-1, with a tentative D call TRBD1 (5 bases). V shed 5 bases and J shed 2 bases, with 15 bases lying between them. This CDR3 has 15 amino acids. CDR1 is SEHNR and CDR2 is FQNEAQ in the germline V gene (reference sequence). DNA for the CDR3: TGTGCCAGCAGCCATAGGGGAGGAGAAAACACTGAAGCTTTCTTT. Its translation: CASSHRGGENTEAFF.

Comments on this clone: The germline gene is not matched at one end of the junction; a read error may be the cause. This chain uses TRBV15 with TRBJ1-4; D uncertain. This CDR3 is built from 14 residues. Germline CDR1 is LNHNV and CDR2 is YYDKDF (reference sequence). The CDR3 region is CATSPNGGNGKLFF. The CDR3 bases are TGTGCCACCAGCCCCAACGGAGGGAATGGAAAACTGTTTTTT. Together with reference TRBV15 and TRBJ1-4, the CDR3 gives the full variable domain: DAMVIQNPRYQVTQFGKPVTLSCSQTLNHNVMYWYQQKSSQAPKLLFHYYDKDFNNEADTPDNFQSRRPNTSFCFLDIRSPGLGDTAMYLCATSPNGGNGKLFFGSGTQLSVL.

The DNA of the CDR3 is TGTGCCAGCAGTCGGTCCGGGACAGGGTACACTGAAGCTTTCTTT. Protein sequence: CASSRSGTGYTEAFF. The V gene is TRBV16, the J gene TRBJ1-1, with 9 nucleotides matching TRBD1. The CDR3 is made up of 15 amino acids. CDR1 and CDR2 from the germline V gene are KGHSY and FQNENV. V lost 6 bases, J lost 3 bases, and 8 bases stayed unmatched.

This sequence joins TRBV21-1 and TRBJ1-1. TRBV21-1 is described as a pseudogene. The CDR3 totals 15 residues. The CDR3 DNA follows: TGTGCCAGCAGCAAAAGGAAGGAGGGGTCCACTGAAGCTTTCTTT. It codes for CASSKRKEGSTEAFF.